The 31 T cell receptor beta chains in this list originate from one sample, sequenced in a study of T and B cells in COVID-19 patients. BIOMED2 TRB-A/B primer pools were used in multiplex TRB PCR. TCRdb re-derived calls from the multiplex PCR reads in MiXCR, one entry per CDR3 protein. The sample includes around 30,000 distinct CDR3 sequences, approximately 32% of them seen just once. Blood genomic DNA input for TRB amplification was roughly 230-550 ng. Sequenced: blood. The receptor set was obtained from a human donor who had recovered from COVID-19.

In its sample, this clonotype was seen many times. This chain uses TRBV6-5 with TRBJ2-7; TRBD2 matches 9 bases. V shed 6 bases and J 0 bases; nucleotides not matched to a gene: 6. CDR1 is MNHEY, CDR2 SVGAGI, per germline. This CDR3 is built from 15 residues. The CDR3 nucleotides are TGTGCCAGCAGCCGCGGGGGGGAAAGCTCCTACGAGCAGTACTTC. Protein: CASSRGGESSYEQYF.

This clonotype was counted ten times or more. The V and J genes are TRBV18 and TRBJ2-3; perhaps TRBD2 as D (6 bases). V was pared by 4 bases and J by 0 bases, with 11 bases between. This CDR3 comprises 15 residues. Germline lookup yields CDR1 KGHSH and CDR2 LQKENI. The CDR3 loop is CASSLTGLSTDTQYF. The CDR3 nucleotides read TGTGCCAGCTCACTTACGGGACTCAGCACAGATACGCAGTATTTT. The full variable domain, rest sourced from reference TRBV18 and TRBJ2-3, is NAGVMQNPRHLVRRRGQEARLRCSPMKGHSHVYWYRQLPEEGLKFMVYLQKENIIDESGMPKERFSAEFPKEGPSILRIQQVVRGDSAAYFCASSLTGLSTDTQYFGPGTRLTVL.

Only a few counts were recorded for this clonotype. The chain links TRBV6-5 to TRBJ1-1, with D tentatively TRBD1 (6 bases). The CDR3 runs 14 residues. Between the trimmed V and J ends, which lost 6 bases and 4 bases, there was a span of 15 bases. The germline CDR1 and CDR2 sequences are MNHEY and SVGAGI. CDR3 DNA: TGTGCCAGCAGCCCCAGGGGCGGCCTCACTGAAGCTTTCTTT. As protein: CASSPRGGLTEAFF.

CDR3 protein: CASSPTLGDEQYF. The CDR3 DNA is TGTGCCAGCTCACCTACACTGGGTGACGAGCAGTACTTC. The V gene is TRBV18, the J gene TRBJ2-7; D is ambiguous. CDR1 is KGHSH and CDR2 is LQKENI in the germline V gene. Trimming took 3 bases from V and 5 from J, leaving 11 bases between them. The CDR3 extends over 13 amino acids.

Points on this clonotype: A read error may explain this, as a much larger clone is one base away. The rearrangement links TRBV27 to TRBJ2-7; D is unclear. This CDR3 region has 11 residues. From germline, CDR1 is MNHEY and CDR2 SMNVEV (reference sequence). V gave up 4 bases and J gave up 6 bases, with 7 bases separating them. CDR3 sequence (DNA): TGTGCCAGCAGTTGCCCCCCCGAGCAGTACTTC. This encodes CASSCPPEQYF.

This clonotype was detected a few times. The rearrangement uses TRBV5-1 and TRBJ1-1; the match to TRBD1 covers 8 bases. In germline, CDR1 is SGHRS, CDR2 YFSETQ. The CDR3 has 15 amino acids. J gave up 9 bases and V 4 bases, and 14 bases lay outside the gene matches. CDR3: CASSPPGQGAKKAFF. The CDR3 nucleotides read TGCGCCAGCAGCCCTCCGGGGCAGGGGGCGAAGAAAGCTTTCTTT.

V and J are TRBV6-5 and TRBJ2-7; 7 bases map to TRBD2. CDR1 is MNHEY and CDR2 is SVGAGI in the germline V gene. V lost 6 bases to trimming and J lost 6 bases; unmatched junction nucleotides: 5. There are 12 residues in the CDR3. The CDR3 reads CASRGLGAEQYF. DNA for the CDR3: TGTGCCAGCAGAGGACTAGGGGCCGAGCAGTACTTC.

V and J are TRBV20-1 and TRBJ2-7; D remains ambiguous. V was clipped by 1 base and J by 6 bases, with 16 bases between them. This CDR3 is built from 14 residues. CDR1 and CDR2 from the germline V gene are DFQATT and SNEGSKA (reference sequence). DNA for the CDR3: TGCAGTGCTAGAGCTTCGAGGTCCCAGTCCGAGCAGTACTTC. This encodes CSARASRSQSEQYF.

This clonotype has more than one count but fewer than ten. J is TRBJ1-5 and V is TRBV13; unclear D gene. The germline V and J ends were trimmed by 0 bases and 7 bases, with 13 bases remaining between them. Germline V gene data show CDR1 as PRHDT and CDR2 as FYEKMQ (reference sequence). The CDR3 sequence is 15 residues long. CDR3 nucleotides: TGTGCCAGCAGCTTAGGCCGTGGACCCTCGCAGCCCCAGCATTTT. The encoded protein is CASSLGRGPSQPQHF.

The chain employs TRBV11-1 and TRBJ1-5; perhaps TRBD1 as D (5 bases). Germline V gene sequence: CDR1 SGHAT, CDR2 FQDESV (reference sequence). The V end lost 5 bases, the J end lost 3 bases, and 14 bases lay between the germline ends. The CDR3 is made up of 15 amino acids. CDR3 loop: CASSPETAPNQPQHF. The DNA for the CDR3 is TGTGCCAGCAGCCCAGAGACAGCGCCCAATCAGCCCCAGCATTTT.

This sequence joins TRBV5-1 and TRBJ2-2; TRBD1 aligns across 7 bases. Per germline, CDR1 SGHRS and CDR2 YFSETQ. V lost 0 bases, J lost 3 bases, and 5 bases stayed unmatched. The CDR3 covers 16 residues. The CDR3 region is CASSLGRTGYTGELFF. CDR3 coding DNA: TGCGCCAGCAGCTTGGGAAGGACAGGATACACCGGGGAGCTGTTTTTT.

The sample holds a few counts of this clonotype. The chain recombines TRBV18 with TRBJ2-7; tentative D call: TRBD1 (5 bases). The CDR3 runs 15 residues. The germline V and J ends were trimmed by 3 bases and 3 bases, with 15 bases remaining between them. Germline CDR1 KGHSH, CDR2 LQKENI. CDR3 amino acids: CASSPRLGVLYEQYF. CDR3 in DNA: TGTGCCAGCTCACCCCGTTTAGGGGTTCTCTACGAGCAGTACTTC.

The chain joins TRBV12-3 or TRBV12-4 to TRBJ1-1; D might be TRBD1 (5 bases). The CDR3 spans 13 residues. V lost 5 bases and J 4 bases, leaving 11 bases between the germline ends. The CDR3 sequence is CASSKKGITEAFF. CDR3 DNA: TGTGCCAGCAGTAAAAAGGGGATCACTGAAGCTTTCTTT.

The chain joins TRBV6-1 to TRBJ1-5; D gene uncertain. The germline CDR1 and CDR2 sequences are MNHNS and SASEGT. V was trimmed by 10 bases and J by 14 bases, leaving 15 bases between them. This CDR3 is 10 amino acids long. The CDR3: CATELDLKHF. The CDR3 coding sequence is TGTGCCACCGAATTGGACCTCAAGCATTTT.

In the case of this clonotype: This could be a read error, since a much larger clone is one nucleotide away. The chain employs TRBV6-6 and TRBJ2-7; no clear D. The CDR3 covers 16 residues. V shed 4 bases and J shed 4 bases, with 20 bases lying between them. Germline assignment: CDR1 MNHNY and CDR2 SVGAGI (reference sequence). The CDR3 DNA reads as TGTGCCAGCAGTTGGGCTCGTTTGGCAGCGCTATACGAGCAGTACTTC. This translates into CASSWARLAALYEQYF.

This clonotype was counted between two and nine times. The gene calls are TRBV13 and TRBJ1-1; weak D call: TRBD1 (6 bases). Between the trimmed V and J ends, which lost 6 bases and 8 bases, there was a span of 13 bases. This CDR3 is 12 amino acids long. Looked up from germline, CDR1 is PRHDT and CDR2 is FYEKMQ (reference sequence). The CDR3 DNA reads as TGTGCCAGCAGAACAGGGACGTACGAAGCTTTCTTT. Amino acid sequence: CASRTGTYEAFF.

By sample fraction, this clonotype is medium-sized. The CDR3 DNA sequence: TGTGCCAGCAGCGACCGAGGGACTAGCGGGGGTCAAGAGACCCAGTACTTC. This encodes CASSDRGTSGGQETQYF. The chain employs TRBV11-1 and TRBJ2-5; the match to TRBD2 covers 14 bases. Germline loops: CDR1 SGHAT, CDR2 FQDESV (reference sequence). This CDR3 spans 17 amino acids. With V trimmed by 5 bases and J by 2 bases, 7 bases remained unmatched.

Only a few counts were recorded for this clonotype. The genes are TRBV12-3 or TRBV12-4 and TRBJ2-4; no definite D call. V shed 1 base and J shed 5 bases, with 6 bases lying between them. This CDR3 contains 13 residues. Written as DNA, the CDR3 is TGTGCCAGCAGTTTAGGGCAGGAAAACATTCAGTACTTC. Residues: CASSLGQENIQYF.

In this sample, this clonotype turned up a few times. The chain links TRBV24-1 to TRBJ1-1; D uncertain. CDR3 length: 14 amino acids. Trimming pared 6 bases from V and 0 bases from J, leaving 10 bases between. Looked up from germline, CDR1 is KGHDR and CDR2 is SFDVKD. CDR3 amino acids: CATSRGGMNTEAFF. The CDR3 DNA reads TGTGCCACCAGTCGAGGTGGAATGAACACTGAAGCTTTCTTT.

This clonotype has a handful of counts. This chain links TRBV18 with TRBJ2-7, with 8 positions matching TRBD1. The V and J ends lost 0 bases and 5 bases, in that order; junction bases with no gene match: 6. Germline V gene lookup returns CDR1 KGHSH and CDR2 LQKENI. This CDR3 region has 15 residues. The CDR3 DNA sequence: TGTGCCAGCTCACCACCTCAGGGGGCTTGGCACGAGCAGTACTTC. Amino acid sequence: CASSPPQGAWHEQYF. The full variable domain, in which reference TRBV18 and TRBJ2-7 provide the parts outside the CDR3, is NAGVMQNPRHLVRRRGQEARLRCSPMKGHSHVYWYRQLPEEGLKFMVYLQKENIIDESGMPKERFSAEFPKEGPSILRIQQVVRGDSAAYFCASSPPQGAWHEQYFGPGTRLTVT.

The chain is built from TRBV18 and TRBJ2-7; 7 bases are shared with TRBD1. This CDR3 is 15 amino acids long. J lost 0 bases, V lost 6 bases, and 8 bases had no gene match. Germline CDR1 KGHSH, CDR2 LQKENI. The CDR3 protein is CASSLDRESSYEQYF. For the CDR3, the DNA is TGTGCCAGCTCCCTCGACAGGGAAAGCTCCTACGAGCAGTACTTC.

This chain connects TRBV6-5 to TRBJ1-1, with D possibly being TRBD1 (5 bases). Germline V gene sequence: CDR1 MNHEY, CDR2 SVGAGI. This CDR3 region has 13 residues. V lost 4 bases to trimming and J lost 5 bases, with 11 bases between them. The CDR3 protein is CASSWGWGTEAFF. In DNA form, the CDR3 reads TGTGCCAGCAGTTGGGGTTGGGGGACTGAAGCTTTCTTT.

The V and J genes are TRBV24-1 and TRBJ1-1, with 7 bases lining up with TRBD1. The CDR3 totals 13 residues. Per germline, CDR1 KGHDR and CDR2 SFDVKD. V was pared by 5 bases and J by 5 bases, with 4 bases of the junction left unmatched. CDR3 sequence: CATSGTGGTEAFF. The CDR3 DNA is TGTGCCACCAGTGGGACAGGAGGAACTGAAGCTTTCTTT.

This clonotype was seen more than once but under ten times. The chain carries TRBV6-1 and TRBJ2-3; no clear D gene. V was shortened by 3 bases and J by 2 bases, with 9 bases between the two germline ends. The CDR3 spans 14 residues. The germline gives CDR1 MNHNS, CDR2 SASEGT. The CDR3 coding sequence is TGTGCCAGCAGTGACGGCGGTTTCACAGATACGCAGTATTTT. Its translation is CASSDGGFTDTQYF.

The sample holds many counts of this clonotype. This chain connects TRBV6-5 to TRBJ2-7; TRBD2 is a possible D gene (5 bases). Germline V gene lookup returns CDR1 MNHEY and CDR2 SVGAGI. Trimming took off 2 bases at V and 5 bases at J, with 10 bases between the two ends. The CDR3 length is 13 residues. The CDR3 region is CASSYRDSNEQYF. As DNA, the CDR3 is TGTGCCAGCAGTTACCGGGATTCAAACGAGCAGTACTTC.

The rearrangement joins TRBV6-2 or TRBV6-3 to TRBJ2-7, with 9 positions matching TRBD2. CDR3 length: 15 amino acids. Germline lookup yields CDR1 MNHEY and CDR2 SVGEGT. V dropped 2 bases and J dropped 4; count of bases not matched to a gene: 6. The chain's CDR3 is CASSYGAGGLYEQYF. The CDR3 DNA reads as TGTGCCAGCAGTTACGGGGCGGGGGGGCTTTACGAGCAGTACTTC.

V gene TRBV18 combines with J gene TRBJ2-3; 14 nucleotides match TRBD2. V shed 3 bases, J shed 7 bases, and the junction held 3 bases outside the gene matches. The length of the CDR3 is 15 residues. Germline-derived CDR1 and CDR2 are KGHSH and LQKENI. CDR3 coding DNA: TGTGCCAGCTCACCCGGGACTAGCGGGGGTAATACGCAGTATTTT. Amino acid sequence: CASSPGTSGGNTQYF.

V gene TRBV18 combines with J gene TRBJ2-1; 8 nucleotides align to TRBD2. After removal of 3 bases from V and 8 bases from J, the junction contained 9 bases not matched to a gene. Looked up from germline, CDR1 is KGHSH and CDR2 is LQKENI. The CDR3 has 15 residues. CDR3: CASSPLRGGKDEQFF. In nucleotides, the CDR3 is TGTGCCAGCTCACCTCTTCGGGGGGGTAAGGATGAGCAGTTCTTC.

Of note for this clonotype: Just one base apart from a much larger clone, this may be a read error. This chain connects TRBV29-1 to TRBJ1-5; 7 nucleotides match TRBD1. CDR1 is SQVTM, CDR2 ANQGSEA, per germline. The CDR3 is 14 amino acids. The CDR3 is CRVRDRASNQPQHF. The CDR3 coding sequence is TGCAGGGTGCGCGACAGGGCGAGCAATCAGCCCCAGCATTTT.

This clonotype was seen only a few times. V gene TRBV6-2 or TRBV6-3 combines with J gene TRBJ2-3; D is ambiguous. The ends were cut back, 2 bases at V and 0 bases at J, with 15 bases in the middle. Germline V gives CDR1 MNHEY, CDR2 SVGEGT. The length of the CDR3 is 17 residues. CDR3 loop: CASSYLFPPLSTDTQYF. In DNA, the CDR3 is TGTGCCAGCAGTTACCTGTTCCCACCCCTGAGCACAGATACGCAGTATTTT.

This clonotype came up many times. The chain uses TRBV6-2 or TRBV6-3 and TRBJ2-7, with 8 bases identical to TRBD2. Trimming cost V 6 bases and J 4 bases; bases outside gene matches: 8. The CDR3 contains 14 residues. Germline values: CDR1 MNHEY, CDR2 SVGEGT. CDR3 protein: CASRSGLGSYEQYF. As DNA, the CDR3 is TGTGCCAGCAGATCGGGACTAGGGTCGTACGAGCAGTACTTC.